This T cell receptor beta chain is drawn from a study of T cell responses to AZD1222 COVID-19 vaccine. The assay was immunoSEQ multiplex PCR, and TCRdb's table has in-frame clones only and misses some. The sample carries more than 100,000 clones, approximately 90% recorded once. Whole-study results and caveats: Donors skewed white British and female; clonal diversity was possibly underestimated.

This clone was detected a few times. Its target is unknown. This clonotype originated in an adult in good health. The source was peripheral blood, collected on day 0 of AZD1222 vaccination.

The CDR3: CASSDYTGELFF. The CDR3 DNA is TGTGCCAGCAGTGACTACACCGGGGAGCTGTTTTTT. This chain links TRBV2 with TRBJ2-2; the D is unclear. Trimming pared 3 bases from V and 3 bases from J, leaving 2 bases between. This CDR3 has 12 amino acids. Germline values: CDR1 SNHLY, CDR2 FYNNEI.